This T cell receptor (beta chain) originates from a study of vaccination and CD4 T cells after COVID-19. Whole-study results and caveats: Spike mono-reactivity held for 304 of 307 vaccine-specific clones in convalescent patients. Clonotypes reactive to SARS-CoV-2 had a median that went up from approximately 21 to 38, but not significantly.

V shed 0 bases and J shed 4 bases, with 9 bases lying between them. The CDR3 is 14 residues long. Germline CDR1 is MDHEN and CDR2 is SYDVKM. A word on this clonotype: Its matching antigen is unknown.

The sample's treatment: approximately 11-day PBMC culture with coronavirus spike peptide pools or control peptides (ViraFEST assay). CD4+ T lymphocytes from the unexposed donor were collected before the COVID-19 pandemic (2011-2018). Cells were cultured for 9 to 10 days, and then CD4+ T cells were isolated by negative selection. Cultured CD4+ T-cell DNA underwent Oncomine TCR Beta short-read sequencing. Genomic DNA was isolated from CD4+ T cells that had been cultured. TCRdb re-called the PCR reads with MiXCR, one entry per CDR3 protein. The sample lists 8,000 to 9,000 distinct CDR3 sequences, around 48% occurring once.

The clonotype originates from a human donor in good health. Sequencing used CD4+ T cells from blood, cultured in vitro. This chain links TRBV28 with TRBJ1-2; D uncertain. This chain's CDR3 is CASSLWASVYGYTF. The CDR3 nucleotides are TGTGCCAGCAGTTTATGGGCCTCAGTCTATGGCTACACCTTC.